This T cell receptor (beta chain) was identified during a study of beta chain features in type 1 diabetes. Every bit of the isolated RNA underwent reverse transcription, so sequencing read expressed TCRB transcripts. Some clones are missing from TCRdb's copy, which holds only in-frame ones; the method was immunoSEQ multiplex PCR. The table records more than 140,000 clones, roughly 9.7% of them present only once. Trimming pared 4 bases from V and 8 bases from J, leaving 11 bases between. The germline V gene encodes CDR1 PRHDT and CDR2 FYEKMQ (reference sequence). The CDR3 is made up of 13 amino acids. This clone was found a few times. Stem cell-like memory, regulatory, central memory and naive CD4+ cells were sorted via CD45RO/CCR7/CD25/CD127/CD95/CD27.

Sequencing used central memory CD4+ T cells from blood. This chain connects TRBV13 to TRBJ1-4, with D unresolved. The clonotype comes from a woman aged 40 to 50 in good health. The CDR3 here is CASSSELGEKLFF. The CDR3 DNA follows: TGTGCCAGCAGCTCGGAGCTTGGCGAAAAACTGTTTTTT.